What follows are 28 T cell receptor beta chains derived from one specimen sequenced in a study of naive and memory T cell subsets. Both TRBC1 and TRBC2 were covered by a beta constant-region primer of two equimolar oligonucleotides. A single record per CDR3 protein comes from TCRdb applying MiXCR to the UMI-ligation and nested PCR reads. The sample lists about 4,600 distinct CDR3 sequences; 7.2% were seen once. Sequencing used CD4+ TEMRA cells from blood. Subset in this sample: effector memory re-expressing CD45RA, CD45RA+ CD27-. These receptors came from a human donor in good health.

This rearrangement joins TRBV7-3 to TRBJ1-6, with D perhaps matching TRBD1 (6 bases). The germline V gene has CDR1 SGHTA and CDR2 FQGTGA. The CDR3 contains 15 residues. V was shortened by 0 bases and J by 7 bases, with 10 bases between the two germline ends. This chain's CDR3 is CASSLTIGGNSPLHF. The CDR3 DNA follows: TGTGCCAGCAGCTTAACAATAGGGGGAAATTCACCCCTCCACTTT. The variable domain in full, completed from reference TRBV7-3 and TRBJ1-6, reads GAGVSQTPSNKVTEKGKYVELRCDPISGHTALYWYRQSLGQGPEFLIYFQGTGAADDSGLPNDRFFAVRPEGSVSTLKIQRTERGDSAVYLCASSLTIGGNSPLHFGNGTRLTVT.

This clonotype has a count of ten or more. The rearrangement links TRBV20-1 to TRBJ2-5; 13 bases match TRBD2. Trimming cost V 1 base and J 3 bases; bases outside gene matches: 5. Germline V gene sequence: CDR1 DFQATT, CDR2 SNEGSKA (reference sequence). This CDR3 comprises 16 residues. The DNA of the CDR3 is TGCAGTGCTAGAGGAGGGACTAGCGGGATAAAAGAGACCCAGTACTTC. It codes for CSARGGTSGIKETQYF.

This clonotype was detected ten times or more. This chain's CDR3 is CASSLGRRDEQYF. The CDR3 nucleotides read TGCGCCAGCAGCTTAGGAAGGCGTGACGAGCAGTACTTC. The chain employs TRBV5-1 and TRBJ2-7; D gene uncertain. Trimming pared 2 bases from V and 5 bases from J, leaving 11 bases between. Germline loops: CDR1 SGHRS, CDR2 YFSETQ. The CDR3 has 13 residues.

This clonotype was detected a few times. This chain uses TRBV11-2 with TRBJ1-5; no firm D call. Germline V gene lookup returns CDR1 SGHAT and CDR2 FQNNGV. Trimming pared 0 bases from V and 2 bases from J, leaving 14 bases between. This CDR3 region has 17 residues. The CDR3 loop is CASSLDQFGVGNQPQHF. The DNA for the CDR3 is TGTGCCAGCAGCTTAGATCAATTTGGTGTGGGCAATCAGCCCCAGCATTTT.

The table lists this clonotype with many counts. The rearrangement links TRBV20-1 to TRBJ2-7; the D is unclear. Germline V gene sequence: CDR1 DFQATT, CDR2 SNEGSKA (reference sequence). The germline V and J ends were trimmed by 5 bases and 2 bases, with 13 bases remaining between them. This CDR3 contains 13 residues. CDR3 residues: CSAQVPGTYEQYF. As DNA, the CDR3 is TGCAGTGCTCAAGTCCCGGGTACCTACGAGCAGTACTTC.

This clonotype was counted a few times. The chain carries TRBV7-8 and TRBJ1-1; tentatively, D is TRBD1 (5 bases). The V and J ends lost 5 bases and 6 bases respectively, with 10 bases between them. Germline values: CDR1 SGHVS, CDR2 FQNEAQ. The CDR3 has 12 amino acids. CDR3 bases: TGTGCCAGCAGCCATCGGGGCCCTGAAGCTTTCTTT. Translation gives CASSHRGPEAFF.

In its sample, this clonotype was seen many times. This rearrangement joins TRBV4-2 to TRBJ2-3; tentative D call: TRBD2 (6 bases). Per the germline V gene, CDR1 is LGHNA and CDR2 is YNFKEQ. The ends were cut back, 2 bases at V and 2 bases at J, with 20 bases in the middle. This CDR3 spans 18 amino acids. The CDR3 reads CASSQRGYRNLNTDTQYF. The CDR3 DNA reads TGTGCCAGCAGCCAACGGGGGTACCGGAACCTGAACACAGATACGCAGTATTTT.

Ten or more counts support this clonotype. The CDR3 reads CASSQDGLARGARNEQFF. The CDR3 coding sequence is TGTGCCAGCAGCCAAGATGGATTGGCCAGAGGGGCCAGGAATGAGCAGTTCTTC. J is TRBJ2-1 and V is TRBV4-2; either TRBD1 or TRBD2 may supply D (5 bases each). The CDR3 loop spans 18 amino acids. Germline V lookup: CDR1 LGHNA, CDR2 YNFKEQ. Trimming took off 0 bases at V and 7 bases at J, with 22 bases between the two ends.

The sample holds a few counts of this clonotype. This sequence joins TRBV5-1 and TRBJ2-5, with D possibly being TRBD1 or TRBD2 (5 bases each). V lost 5 bases and J 2 bases, leaving 16 bases between the germline ends. Germline V gene sequence: CDR1 SGHRS, CDR2 YFSETQ. The CDR3 loop spans 15 amino acids. Written as DNA, the CDR3 is TGCGCCAGCAGTAGGGTATGGGGACCTCAAGAGACCCAGTACTTC. Translated, it gives CASSRVWGPQETQYF.

In this sample, this clonotype turned up many times. The chain employs TRBV20-1 and TRBJ1-1, with 7 bases fitting TRBD1. Per the germline V gene, CDR1 is DFQATT and CDR2 is SNEGSKA (reference sequence). The V segment lost 0 bases and the J segment 3 bases; nucleotides outside the gene matches: 10. The CDR3 length is 16 residues. For the CDR3, the DNA is TGCAGTGCTAGAGATTCGGCAGGGGGACGACACACTGAAGCTTTCTTT. Its protein product is CSARDSAGGRHTEAFF.

This clonotype was picked up many times. V usage is TRBV7-6 and J usage is TRBJ2-7; 10 positions agree with TRBD2. The V gene's germline CDR1 is SGHVS and CDR2 FNYEAQ. This CDR3 has 16 residues. The ends lost 2 bases at V and 5 bases at J; junction bases unmatched: 9. CDR3 nucleotide sequence: TGTGCCAGCAGCTTATTCCAGCGGGAGGGGAGTGACGAGCAGTACTTC. Translating it yields CASSLFQREGSDEQYF.

CDR3 in DNA: TGTGCCAGCAGTTACATTGGACTACCAATTCAGTACTTC. It encodes CASSYIGLPIQYF. The V gene is TRBV6-2 or TRBV6-3, the J gene TRBJ2-4; possible D gene TRBD2, 6 bases. The CDR3 is 13 amino acids. Germline-derived CDR1 and CDR2 are MNHEY and SVGEGT. Between the trimmed V and J ends, which lost 2 bases and 10 bases, there was a span of 12 bases.

This clonotype has a count of ten or more. This chain connects TRBV20-1 to TRBJ2-4, with 7 bases fitting TRBD2. The CDR3 runs 13 residues. The J segment lost 5 bases and the V segment lost 4 bases, leaving 5 bases of the junction unmatched. Germline-derived CDR1 and CDR2 are DFQATT and SNEGSKA (reference sequence). The CDR3 DNA is TGCAGTGCTACGGGGGACTATGAAAACATTCAGTACTTC. Its protein product is CSATGDYENIQYF.

As to this clonotype: With a much larger clone just one base away, this may be a read error. The V and J genes are TRBV5-4 and TRBJ2-1; D is ambiguous. Germline loops: CDR1 SGHNT, CDR2 YYREEE (reference sequence). This CDR3 region has 13 residues. Trimming stripped 0 bases from V and 9 bases from J, with 10 bases between. DNA of the CDR3: TGTGCCAGCAGCTTGGGAGACCAAGGTGAGCAGTTCTTC. It specifies CASSLGDQGEQFF.

Many counts were recorded for this clonotype. The junction shows a germline mismatch at one end, possibly a read error. J is TRBJ2-3 and V is TRBV24-1; 7 bases align to TRBD2. The CDR3 runs 16 residues. CDR1 is KGHDR and CDR2 is SFDVKD in the germline V gene. The CDR3 reads CAPSDRMRGGGDTQYF. The CDR3, as DNA: TGTGCCCCCAGTGATCGAATGAGGGGCGGGGGAGATACGCAGTATTTT.

The chain combines TRBV5-1 with TRBJ2-1; possibly TRBD2 for D (6 bases). This CDR3 region has 20 residues. Germline V CDR1 and CDR2: SGHRS, YFSETQ. Trimming took off 4 bases at V and 0 bases at J, with 26 bases between the two ends. CDR3 DNA: TGCGCCAGCAGCACTCCTCGGACTAATACTACAATAAGCTCCTACAATGAGCAGTTCTTC. This sequence encodes CASSTPRTNTTISSYNEQFF. The whole variable domain, filled in from reference TRBV5-1 and TRBJ2-1, reads KAGVTQTPRYLIKTRGQQVTLSCSPISGHRSVSWYQQTPGQGLQFLFEYFSETQRNKGNFPGRFSGRQFSNSRSEMNVSTLELGDSALYLCASSTPRTNTTISSYNEQFFGPGTRLTVL.

Judged by abundance, this clonotype is medium-sized (0.01 to 0.1%). The chain has TRBV24-1 and TRBJ2-1, with D possibly being TRBD2 (5 bases). The germline V gene has CDR1 KGHDR and CDR2 SFDVKD. V was trimmed by 0 bases and J by 6 bases, leaving 8 bases between them. The CDR3 spans 14 residues. Here the CDR3 DNA reads TGTGCCACCAGTGATTTGGAGGGTCGCAATGAGCAGTTCTTC. Its translation is CATSDLEGRNEQFF.

At least ten counts were recorded for this clonotype. This rearrangement joins TRBV15 to TRBJ2-5, with D unresolved. V shed 0 bases and J shed 2 bases, with 7 bases lying between them. This CDR3 comprises 14 residues. The germline V gene encodes CDR1 LNHNV and CDR2 YYDKDF (reference sequence). The CDR3 coding sequence is TGTGCCACCAGCAGAGATAACGGGCAAGAGACCCAGTACTTC. Amino acids: CATSRDNGQETQYF.

This clonotype was counted only a few times. The gene calls are TRBV2 and TRBJ1-1, with 8 nucleotides matching TRBD1. The V gene end was trimmed by 6 bases and the J gene end by 1 base; junction bases not matched to a gene: 7. The length of the CDR3 is 15 residues. Per the germline V gene, CDR1 is SNHLY and CDR2 is FYNNEI. The CDR3 protein is CASRADRGANTEAFF. The CDR3 bases are TGTGCCAGCAGGGCCGACAGGGGAGCGAACACTGAAGCTTTCTTT.

There are many counts of this clonotype. J is TRBJ2-3 and V is TRBV20-1; D possibly uses TRBD1 or TRBD2 (5 bases each). With 3 bases removed from V and 4 bases from J, the gap between germline ends came to 17 bases. The CDR3 is 15 residues long. Per germline, CDR1 DFQATT and CDR2 SNEGSKA (reference sequence). The CDR3 spells CSASEGPRVPDTQYF. In DNA form, the CDR3 reads TGCAGTGCTAGTGAGGGACCGCGAGTCCCAGATACGCAGTATTTT.

Many counts were recorded for this clonotype. The J gene is TRBJ2-3, the V gene TRBV5-1; D is possibly TRBD2 (6 bases). The CDR3 loop spans 15 amino acids. From germline, CDR1 is SGHRS and CDR2 YFSETQ. V shed 1 base and J shed 1 base, with 10 bases lying between them. The CDR3 spells CASSLMVAGTDTQYF. CDR3 in DNA: TGCGCCAGCAGCTTGATGGTAGCGGGCACAGATACGCAGTATTTT.

This clonotype came up many times. The V gene is TRBV20-1, the J gene TRBJ2-1; D is unclear. Germline V gives CDR1 DFQATT, CDR2 SNEGSKA (reference sequence). The germline V and J ends were trimmed by 5 bases and 1 base, with 12 bases remaining between them. The CDR3 extends over 14 amino acids. The CDR3 protein is CSAVDPSSYNEQFF. The CDR3 region has the DNA TGCAGTGCTGTGGATCCGAGTTCCTACAATGAGCAGTTCTTC.

In its sample, this clonotype was seen many times. CDR3 in amino acids: CSARDDWGGRGSYNEQFF. As DNA, the CDR3 is TGCAGTGCTAGAGATGATTGGGGTGGGAGGGGGTCCTACAATGAGCAGTTCTTC. J is TRBJ2-1 and V is TRBV20-1; possible D gene TRBD2, 7 bases. CDR1 is DFQATT, CDR2 SNEGSKA, per germline (reference sequence). V shed 0 bases and J shed 1 base, with 19 bases lying between them. This CDR3 comprises 18 residues.

This clonotype has ten or more counts. The chain joins TRBV15 to TRBJ2-1, with 14 bases matching TRBD2. Losses at the gene ends were 0 bases for V and 6 bases for J; bases not matched to a gene: 7. CDR1 LNHNV and CDR2 YYDKDF come from the germline V gene (reference sequence). The CDR3 covers 18 residues. CDR3 in DNA: TGTGCCACCAGCAGAGACCGAGGGACTAGCGGGAGTAGCAATGAGCAGTTCTTC. It encodes CATSRDRGTSGSSNEQFF. The full variable domain, with the rest looked up from reference TRBV15 and TRBJ2-1, is DAMVIQNPRYQVTQFGKPVTLSCSQTLNHNVMYWYQQKSSQAPKLLFHYYDKDFNNEADTPDNFQSRRPNTSFCFLDIRSPGLGDTAMYLCATSRDRGTSGSSNEQFFGPGTRLTVL.

V usage is TRBV6-6 and J usage is TRBJ1-3, with a possible D match to TRBD1 (5 bases). The CDR3 runs 15 residues. The germline V gene has CDR1 MNHNY and CDR2 SVGAGI (reference sequence). V was trimmed by 0 bases and J by 2 bases, leaving 8 bases between them. The CDR3 loop reads CASSYSGGTGNTIYF. DNA for the CDR3: TGTGCCAGCAGTTACTCGGGGGGAACTGGAAACACCATATATTTT.

A remark on this clonotype: Since a much larger clone is just one base distant, this may be a read error. The V and J genes are TRBV20-1 and TRBJ2-5; D unclear. Germline values: CDR1 DFQATT, CDR2 SNEGSKA (reference sequence). The CDR3 is 15 amino acids. The V and J ends lost 3 bases and 7 bases respectively, with 21 bases between them. CDR3 in amino acids: CSASSAAGGRGTQYF. The CDR3 bases are TGCAGTGCTAGCTCTGCGGCAGGCGGTCGAGGGACCCAGTACTTC.

V and J are TRBV2 and TRBJ2-6, with no clear D. The ends were cut back, 6 bases at V and 4 bases at J, with 10 bases in the middle. This CDR3 contains 14 residues. CDR1 is SNHLY, CDR2 FYNNEI, per germline. The CDR3 spells CASSSSTGANVLTF. The DNA of the CDR3 is TGTGCCAGCAGCAGTTCCACAGGGGCCAACGTCCTGACTTTC.

This clonotype came up many times. This sequence joins TRBV10-3 and TRBJ2-3; tentative D call: TRBD2 (6 bases). This CDR3 has 13 residues. Germline V gene data show CDR1 as ENHRY and CDR2 as SYGVKD. Trimming removed 11 bases from V and 4 bases from J, with 16 bases in between. The chain's CDR3 is CAAERRLADTQYF. CDR3 nucleotides: TGTGCCGCCGAGAGAAGACTAGCAGATACGCAGTATTTT.